This T cell receptor beta chain was sequenced in a study of blood T cell repertoires in COVID-19. Measured with immunoSEQ multiplex PCR; TCRdb has only the in-frame clones, and not every one. The repertoire holds about 73,000 clones, with about 80% as singletons. The CDR3 is 16 residues long. Per the germline V gene, CDR1 is MNHEY and CDR2 is SMNVEV (reference sequence). V lost 1 base and J lost 3, with 16 bases in between. This rearrangement joins TRBV27 to TRBJ2-7, with TRBD2 as a possible D gene (7 bases). Sequencing was carried out using peripheral blood. This receptor was obtained from a human donor in a cohort sampled during active COVID-19. The CDR3 protein is CASSLWGGLGGYEQYF. CDR3 nucleotide sequence: TGTGCCAGCAGTTTATGGGGGGGATTAGGGGGCTACGAGCAGTACTTC.